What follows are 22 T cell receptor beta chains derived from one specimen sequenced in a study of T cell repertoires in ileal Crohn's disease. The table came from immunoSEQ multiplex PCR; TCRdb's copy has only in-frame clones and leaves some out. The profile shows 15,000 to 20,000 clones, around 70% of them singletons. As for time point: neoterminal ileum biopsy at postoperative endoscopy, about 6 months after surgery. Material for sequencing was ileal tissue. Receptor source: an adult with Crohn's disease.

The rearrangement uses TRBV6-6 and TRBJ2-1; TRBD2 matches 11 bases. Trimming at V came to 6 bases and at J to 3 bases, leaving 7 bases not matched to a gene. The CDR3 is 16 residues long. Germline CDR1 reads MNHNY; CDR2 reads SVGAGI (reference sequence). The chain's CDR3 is CASRASGGKYYNEQFF. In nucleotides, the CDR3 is TGTGCCAGCAGGGCTAGCGGGGGGAAATACTACAATGAGCAGTTCTTC.

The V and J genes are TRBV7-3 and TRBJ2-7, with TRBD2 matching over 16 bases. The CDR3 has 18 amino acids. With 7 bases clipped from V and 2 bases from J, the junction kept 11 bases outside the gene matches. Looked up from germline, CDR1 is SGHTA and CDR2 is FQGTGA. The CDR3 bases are TGTGCCAGCACCACACTGGGACTAGCGGGAGGGCCCCCCTACGAGCAGTACTTC. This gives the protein CASTTLGLAGGPPYEQYF.

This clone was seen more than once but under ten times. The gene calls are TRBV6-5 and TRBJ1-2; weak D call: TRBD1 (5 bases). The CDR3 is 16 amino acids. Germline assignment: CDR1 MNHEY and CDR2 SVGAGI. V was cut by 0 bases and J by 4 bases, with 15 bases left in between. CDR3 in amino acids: CASSYSDTRGPYGYTF. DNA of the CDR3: TGTGCCAGCAGTTACTCGGACACCCGAGGCCCCTATGGCTACACCTTC.

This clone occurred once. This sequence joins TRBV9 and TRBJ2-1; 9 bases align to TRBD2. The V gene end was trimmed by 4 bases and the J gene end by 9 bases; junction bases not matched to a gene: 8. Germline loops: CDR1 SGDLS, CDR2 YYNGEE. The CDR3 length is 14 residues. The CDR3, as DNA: TGTGCCAGCAGCATAGTTGGGACTAGCTTTGAGCAGTTCTTC. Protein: CASSIVGTSFEQFF.

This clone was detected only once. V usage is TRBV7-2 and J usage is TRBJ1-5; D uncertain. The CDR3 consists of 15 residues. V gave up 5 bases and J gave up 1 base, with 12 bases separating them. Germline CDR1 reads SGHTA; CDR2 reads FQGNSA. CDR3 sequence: CASSPGGGSNQPQHF. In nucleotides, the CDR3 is TGTGCCAGCAGCCCAGGCGGAGGAAGCAATCAGCCCCAGCATTTT.

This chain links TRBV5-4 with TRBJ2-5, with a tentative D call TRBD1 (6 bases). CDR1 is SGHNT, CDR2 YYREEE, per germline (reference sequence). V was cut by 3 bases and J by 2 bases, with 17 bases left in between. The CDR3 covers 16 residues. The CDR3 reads CASSYPGQGWQETQYF. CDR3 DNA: TGTGCCAGCAGCTACCCCGGCCAGGGGTGGCAAGAGACCCAGTACTTC.

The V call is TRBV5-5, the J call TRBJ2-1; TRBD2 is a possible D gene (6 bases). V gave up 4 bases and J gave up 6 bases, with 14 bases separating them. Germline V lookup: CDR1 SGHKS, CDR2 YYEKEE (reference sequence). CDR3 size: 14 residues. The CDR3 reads CASSAGLSANEQFF. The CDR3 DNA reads TGTGCCAGCAGCGCGGGACTCAGTGCCAATGAGCAGTTCTTC.

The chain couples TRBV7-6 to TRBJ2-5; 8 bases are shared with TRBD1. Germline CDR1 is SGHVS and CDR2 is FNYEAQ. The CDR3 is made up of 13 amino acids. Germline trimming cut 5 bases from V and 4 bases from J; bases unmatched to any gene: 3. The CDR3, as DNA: TGTGCCAGCAGCGGAGGACAGGGAGAGACCCAGTACTTC. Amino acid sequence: CASSGGQGETQYF.

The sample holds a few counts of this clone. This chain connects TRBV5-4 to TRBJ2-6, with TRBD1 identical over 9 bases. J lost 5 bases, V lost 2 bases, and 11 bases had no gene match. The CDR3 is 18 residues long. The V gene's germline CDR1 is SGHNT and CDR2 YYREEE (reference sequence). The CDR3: CASSFPGQGPSRANVLTF. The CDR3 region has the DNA TGTGCCAGCAGCTTTCCGGGACAGGGCCCTTCGAGGGCCAACGTCCTGACTTTC.

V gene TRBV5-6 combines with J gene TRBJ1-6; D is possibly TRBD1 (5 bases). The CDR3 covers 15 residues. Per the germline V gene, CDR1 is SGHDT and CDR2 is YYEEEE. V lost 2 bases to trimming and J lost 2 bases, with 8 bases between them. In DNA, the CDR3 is TGTGCCAGCAGCTTTAGACAGACCTATAATTCACCCCTCCACTTT. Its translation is CASSFRQTYNSPLHF.

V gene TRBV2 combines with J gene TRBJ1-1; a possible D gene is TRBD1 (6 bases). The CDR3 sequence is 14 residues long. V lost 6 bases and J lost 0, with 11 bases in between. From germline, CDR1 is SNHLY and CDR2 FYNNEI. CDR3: CASRQGTLNTEAFF. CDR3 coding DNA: TGTGCCAGCAGACAAGGGACATTGAACACTGAAGCTTTCTTT.

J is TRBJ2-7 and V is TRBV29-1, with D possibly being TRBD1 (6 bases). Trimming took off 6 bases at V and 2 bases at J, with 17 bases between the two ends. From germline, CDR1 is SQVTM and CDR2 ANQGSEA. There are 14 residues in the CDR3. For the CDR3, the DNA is TGCAGCGTCCGGCCCCGAGAGGGGGCCTACGAGCAGTACTTC. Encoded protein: CSVRPREGAYEQYF.

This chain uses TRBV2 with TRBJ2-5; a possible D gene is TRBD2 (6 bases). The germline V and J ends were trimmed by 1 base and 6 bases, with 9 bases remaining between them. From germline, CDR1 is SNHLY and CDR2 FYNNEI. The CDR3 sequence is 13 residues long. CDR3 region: CASSEGLGQTQYF. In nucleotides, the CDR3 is TGTGCCAGCAGTGAAGGACTAGGTCAGACCCAGTACTTC. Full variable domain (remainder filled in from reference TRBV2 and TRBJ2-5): EPEVTQTPSHQVTQMGQEVILRCVPISNHLYFYWYRQILGQKVEFLVSFYNNEISEKSEIFDDQFSVERPDGSNFTLKIRSTKLEDSAMYFCASSEGLGQTQYFGPGTRLLVL.

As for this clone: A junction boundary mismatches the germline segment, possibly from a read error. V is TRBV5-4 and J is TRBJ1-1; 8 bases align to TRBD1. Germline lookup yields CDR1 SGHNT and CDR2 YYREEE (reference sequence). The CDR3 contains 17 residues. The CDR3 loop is CASSLGSGRGQNTEALF. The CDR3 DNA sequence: TGTGCCAGCAGCCTGGGGTCGGGCAGGGGGCAGAACACTGAAGCTCTCTTT.

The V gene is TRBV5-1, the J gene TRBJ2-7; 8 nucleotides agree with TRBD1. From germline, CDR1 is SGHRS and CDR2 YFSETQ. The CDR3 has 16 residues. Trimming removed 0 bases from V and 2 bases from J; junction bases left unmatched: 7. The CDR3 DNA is TGCGCCAGCAGCTTGGGTCTGACAGGGGTTCCCTACGAGCAGTACTTC. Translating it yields CASSLGLTGVPYEQYF.

CDR3 DNA sequence: TGTGCCAGCAGCTTAGTAGCCGGACAGGGGCCGTATCAGCCCCAGCATTTT. It yields the protein CASSLVAGQGPYQPQHF. The chain joins TRBV7-2 to TRBJ1-5, with TRBD1 matching over 9 bases. Germline values: CDR1 SGHTA, CDR2 FQGNSA. Losses at the gene ends were 1 base for V and 5 bases for J; bases not matched to a gene: 9. The CDR3 spans 17 residues.

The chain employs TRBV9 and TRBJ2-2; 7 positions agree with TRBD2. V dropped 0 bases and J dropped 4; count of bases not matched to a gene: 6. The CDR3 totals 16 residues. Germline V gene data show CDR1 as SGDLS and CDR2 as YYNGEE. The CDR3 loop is CASSVEAGSATGELFF. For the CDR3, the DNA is TGTGCCAGCAGCGTAGAAGCGGGGAGTGCCACCGGGGAGCTGTTTTTT.

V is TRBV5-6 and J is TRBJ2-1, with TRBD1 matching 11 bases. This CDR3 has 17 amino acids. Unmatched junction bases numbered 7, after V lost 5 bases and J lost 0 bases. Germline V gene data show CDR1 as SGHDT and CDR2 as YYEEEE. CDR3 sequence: CASRGQGGPSSYNEQFF. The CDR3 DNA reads TGTGCCAGCAGGGGACAGGGGGGCCCGAGCTCCTACAATGAGCAGTTCTTC.

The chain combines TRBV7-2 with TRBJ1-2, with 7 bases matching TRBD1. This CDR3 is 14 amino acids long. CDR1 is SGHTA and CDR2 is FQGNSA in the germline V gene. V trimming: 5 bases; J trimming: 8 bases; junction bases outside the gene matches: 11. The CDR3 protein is CASSHEISTGGYTF. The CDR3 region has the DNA TGTGCCAGCAGCCACGAAATATCGACAGGGGGCTACACCTTC.

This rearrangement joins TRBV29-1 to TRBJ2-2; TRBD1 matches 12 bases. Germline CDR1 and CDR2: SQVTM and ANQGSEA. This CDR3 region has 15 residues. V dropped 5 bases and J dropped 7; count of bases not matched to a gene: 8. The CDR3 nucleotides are TGCAGCGTTCTCCGAGGGACAGGGGGCTTCGGGGAGCTGTTTTTT. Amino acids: CSVLRGTGGFGELFF.

CDR3 sequence reads: CASSEYPPNNYEQYF. The CDR3 nucleotides are TGTGCCAGCAGTGAATATCCCCCCAACAACTACGAGCAGTACTTC. The V gene is TRBV25-1, the J gene TRBJ2-7; D not resolved. CDR1 is MGHDK and CDR2 is SYGVNS in the germline V gene. CDR3 length equals 15 residues. The V end lost 0 bases, the J end lost 3 bases, and 12 bases lay between the germline ends.

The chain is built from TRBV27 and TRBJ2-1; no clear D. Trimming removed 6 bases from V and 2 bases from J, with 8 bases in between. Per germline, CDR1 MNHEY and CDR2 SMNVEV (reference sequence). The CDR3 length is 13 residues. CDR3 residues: CASRGLTYNEQFF. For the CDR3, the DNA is TGTGCCAGCAGGGGCCTCACCTACAATGAGCAGTTCTTC.